This TCR beta chain derives from a study of cytomegalovirus exposure and HLA in healthy donors. With 60 Vbeta and 13 Jbeta primers, the PCR was carried out. This table comes from immunoSEQ multiplex PCR, and its TCRdb copy is limited to in-frame clones, with some not included. This table holds 150,000 to 200,000 clones. Comment on this clone: Mismatch with germline at one junction end may stem from a read error.

This CDR3 is built from 16 residues. CDR1 and CDR2 (germline): SGHNT, YYREEE (reference sequence). The specimen sequenced was PBMCs. The chain combines TRBV5-4 with TRBJ1-2; 10 bases align to TRBD1. This TCR was sampled from a man younger than 45 in good health and CMV-seronegative. As DNA, the CDR3 is TGCGCCAGCAGCTTGGAAACGACAGGGGGCGCGAGGGGCTACACCTTC. Protein product: CASSLETTGGARGYTF.